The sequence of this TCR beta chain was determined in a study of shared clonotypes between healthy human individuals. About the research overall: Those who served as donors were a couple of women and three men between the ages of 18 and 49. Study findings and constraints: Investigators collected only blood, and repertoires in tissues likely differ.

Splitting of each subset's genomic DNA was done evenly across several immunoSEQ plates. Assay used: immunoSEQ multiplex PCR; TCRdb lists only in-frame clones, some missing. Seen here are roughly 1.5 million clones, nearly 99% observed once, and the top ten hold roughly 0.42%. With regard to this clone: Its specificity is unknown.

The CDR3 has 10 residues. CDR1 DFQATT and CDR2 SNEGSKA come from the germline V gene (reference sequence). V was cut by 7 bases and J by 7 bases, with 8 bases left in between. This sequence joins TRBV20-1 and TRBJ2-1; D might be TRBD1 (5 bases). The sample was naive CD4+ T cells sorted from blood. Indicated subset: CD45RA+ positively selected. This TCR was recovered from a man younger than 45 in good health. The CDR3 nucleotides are TGCAGTGGCTCAGGGAATGAGCAGTTCTTC. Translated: CSGSGNEQFF.